Included here is one TCR beta chain sequence, with context. CDR3 length: 16 residues. Germline loops: CDR1 SGDLS, CDR2 YYNGEE. The ends lost 0 bases at V and 1 base at J; junction bases unmatched: 5. This sample was taken from a study of blood T cell repertoires in COVID-19. The method was immunoSEQ multiplex PCR; TCRdb's version includes in-frame clones alone and lacks a portion of them. The table includes around 130,000 clones, 84% detected once. Material for sequencing was PBMCs or T cells enriched from blood (not recorded which). The sequence derives from a woman aged 45-65 years with acute COVID-19. The chain joins TRBV9 to TRBJ1-1, with TRBD1 matching 8 bases. The CDR3: CASSVVPGGANTEAFF. CDR3 coding DNA: TGTGCCAGCAGCGTAGTTCCAGGGGGCGCGAACACTGAAGCTTTCTTT.